Each of the 25 T cell receptor beta chains below was sequenced from the same sample in a study of blood T cell repertoires in COVID-19. The protocol was immunoSEQ multiplex PCR, while the TCRdb copy is restricted to in-frame clones and leaves out a portion. There are 200,000 to 250,000 clones in the sample; approximately 85% occur only once, and 12% lies in the top ten. The specimen sequenced was peripheral blood. The receptors come from an elderly man with acute or convalescent COVID-19.

This sequence joins TRBV12-3 or TRBV12-4 and TRBJ2-4; D possibly corresponds to TRBD2 (5 bases). The CDR3 covers 12 residues. The ends were cut back, 8 bases at V and 1 base at J, with 6 bases in the middle. The CDR3 coding sequence is TGTGCCAGCGGGGAGGCCAAAAACATTCAGTACTTC. Residues: CASGEAKNIQYF.

The rearrangement links TRBV19 to TRBJ1-2; 9 positions match TRBD1. This CDR3 region has 17 residues. Germline trimming cut 5 bases from V and 6 bases from J; bases unmatched to any gene: 16. Germline values: CDR1 LNHDA, CDR2 SQIVND (reference sequence). In DNA form, the CDR3 reads TGTGCCAGTAGTTTCGGGACAGGGAGTCAGGTGCGCGATGGCTACACCTTC. Translation gives CASSFGTGSQVRDGYTF.

The rearrangement joins TRBV5-1 to TRBJ1-4, with 7 bases that match TRBD1. This CDR3 comprises 14 residues. Germline V CDR1 and CDR2: SGHRS, YFSETQ. J lost 5 bases, V lost 4 bases, and 5 bases had no gene match. CDR3 loop: CASSGQGDNEKLFF. The DNA for the CDR3 is TGCGCCAGCAGCGGTCAGGGGGACAATGAAAAACTGTTTTTT.

The chain employs TRBV29-1 and TRBJ2-3, with D possibly TRBD1 on 6 matching bases. The CDR3 is 12 residues long. Germline CDR1 SQVTM, CDR2 ANQGSEA. Trimming took 7 bases from V and 3 from J, leaving 11 bases between them. CDR3 amino acids: CSDEGGTDTQYF. As DNA, the CDR3 is TGCAGCGACGAAGGGGGAACAGATACGCAGTATTTT.

V is TRBV10-3 and J is TRBJ1-5, with 7 nucleotides matching TRBD1. The CDR3 contains 13 residues. Per germline, CDR1 ENHRY and CDR2 SYGVKD. V dropped 7 bases and J dropped 2; count of bases not matched to a gene: 2. The CDR3 DNA sequence: TGTGCCATCAAGGGGGCCGGCAATCAGCCCCAGCATTTT. Translated: CAIKGAGNQPQHF.

V usage is TRBV9 and J usage is TRBJ1-5; 8 bases are a match to TRBD1. This CDR3 is built from 14 residues. J gave up 4 bases and V 0 bases, and 0 bases lay outside the gene matches. The germline V gene has CDR1 SGDLS and CDR2 YYNGEE. The CDR3 is CASSVGQGNQPQHF. The DNA for the CDR3 is TGTGCCAGCAGCGTAGGACAGGGGAATCAGCCCCAGCATTTT.

The table lists this clone with a count of one. The rearrangement joins TRBV18 to TRBJ2-1; 9 nucleotides match TRBD1. The germline V gene encodes CDR1 KGHSH and CDR2 LQKENI. The CDR3 runs 15 residues. V was clipped by 3 bases and J by 2 bases; unmatched bases: 2. The DNA of the CDR3 is TGTGCCAGCTCACCGGGACAGGGAACCTACAATGAGCAGTTCTTC. Its translation: CASSPGQGTYNEQFF. Based on the CDR3 plus reference TRBV18 and TRBJ2-1, the full variable domain is NAGVMQNPRHLVRRRGQEARLRCSPMKGHSHVYWYRQLPEEGLKFMVYLQKENIIDESGMPKERFSAEFPKEGPSILRIQQVVRGDSAAYFCASSPGQGTYNEQFFGPGTRLTVL.

This chain joins TRBV3-1 (or the pseudogene TRBV3-2) and TRBJ2-7; unclear D gene. The CDR3 loop spans 14 amino acids. V was pared by 5 bases and J by 3 bases, with 14 bases between. From germline, CDR1 is LGHDT and CDR2 YNNKEL (reference sequence). The CDR3 is CASSYATGIYEQYF. DNA for the CDR3: TGTGCCAGCAGCTATGCCACCGGTATCTACGAGCAGTACTTC.

This clone showed up just a few times. The chain has TRBV7-2 and TRBJ1-2, with D perhaps TRBD1 (5 bases). Trimming removed 5 bases at V and 8 bases at J, with 18 bases between. The CDR3 has 14 amino acids. From germline, CDR1 is SGHTA and CDR2 FQGNSA. In nucleotides, the CDR3 is TGTGCCAGCAGCCCTGATAGATGGAGGGACGGCTACACCTTC. Residues: CASSPDRWRDGYTF. The full variable domain, with the rest looked up from reference TRBV7-2 and TRBJ1-2, is GAGVSQSPSNKVTEKGKDVELRCDPISGHTALYWYRQSLGQGLEFLIYFQGNSAPDKSGLPSDRFSAERTGGSVSTLTIQRTQQEDSAVYLCASSPDRWRDGYTFGSGTRLTVV.

The chain is built from TRBV3-1 (or the pseudogene TRBV3-2) and TRBJ2-1; D may be TRBD2 (5 bases). Germline values: CDR1 LGHDT, CDR2 YNNKEL (reference sequence). There are 13 residues in the CDR3. Trimming pared 0 bases from V and 11 bases from J, leaving 11 bases between. CDR3 in amino acids: CASSQDPGSKQFF. CDR3 coding DNA: TGTGCCAGCAGCCAAGATCCGGGGAGCAAGCAGTTCTTC.

The gene calls are TRBV19 and TRBJ2-3; 13 nucleotides agree with TRBD2. Looked up from germline, CDR1 is LNHDA and CDR2 is SQIVND (reference sequence). Unmatched junction bases numbered 4, after V lost 7 bases and J lost 0 bases. This CDR3 has 16 amino acids. DNA for the CDR3: TGTGCCAGTAAGACTAGCGGGGGGACTAGCACAGATACGCAGTATTTT. This gives the protein CASKTSGGTSTDTQYF.

The rearrangement uses TRBV29-1 and TRBJ2-3; D ambiguous. V dropped 2 bases and J dropped 4 bases, with 10 bases sitting between them. The CDR3 contains 13 residues. Germline CDR1 reads SQVTM; CDR2 reads ANQGSEA. The CDR3 nucleotides are TGCAGCGTTGAACCAGTCATCGCAGATACGCAGTATTTT. This encodes CSVEPVIADTQYF.

This chain links TRBV28 with TRBJ1-5; tentatively, D is TRBD1 (5 bases). V lost 4 bases and J 3 bases, leaving 13 bases between the germline ends. The CDR3 contains 15 residues. Germline-derived CDR1 and CDR2 are MDHEN and SYDVKM. CDR3 amino acids: CASSSGGVFNQPQHF. DNA for the CDR3: TGTGCCAGCAGTTCCGGAGGGGTTTTCAATCAGCCCCAGCATTTT.

This sequence joins TRBV7-2 and TRBJ2-2; D remains unclear. V gave up 2 bases and J gave up 1 base, with 5 bases separating them. The germline gives CDR1 SGHTA, CDR2 FQGNSA. The CDR3 extends over 14 amino acids. CDR3 DNA: TGTGCCAGCAGCTTATACAGGAACACCGGGGAGCTGTTTTTT. Translating it yields CASSLYRNTGELFF.

The chain uses TRBV13 and TRBJ1-6; 11 bases are shared with TRBD1. V lost 7 bases to trimming and J lost 7 bases; unmatched junction nucleotides: 12. The CDR3 consists of 17 residues. Looked up from germline, CDR1 is PRHDT and CDR2 is FYEKMQ (reference sequence). The CDR3: CASNTQTGTGGNSPLHF. The CDR3 DNA follows: TGTGCCAGCAATACCCAAACCGGGACAGGGGGAAATTCACCCCTCCACTTT.

The V call is TRBV6-1, the J call TRBJ1-1, with 7 bases lining up with TRBD1. CDR3 size: 15 residues. V trimming: 3 bases; J trimming: 1 base; junction bases outside the gene matches: 5. The germline CDR1 and CDR2 sequences are MNHNS and SASEGT. The CDR3 bases are TGTGCCAGCAGTGATTCAACAGGGGAGAACACTGAAGCTTTCTTT. Translation gives CASSDSTGENTEAFF.

The chain combines TRBV19 with TRBJ1-2; 8 bases fit TRBD1. Losses at the gene ends were 5 bases for V and 3 bases for J; bases not matched to a gene: 5. The length of the CDR3 is 14 residues. Looked up from germline, CDR1 is LNHDA and CDR2 is SQIVND (reference sequence). The CDR3 region has the DNA TGTGCCAGTAGTCGGGAGGACAGGGACTATGGCTACACCTTC. Translated: CASSREDRDYGYTF. Full variable domain (missing parts from reference TRBV19 and TRBJ1-2): DGGITQSPKYLFRKEGQNVTLSCEQNLNHDAMYWYRQDPGQGLRLIYYSQIVNDFQKGDIAEGYSVSREKKESFPLTVTSAQKNPTAFYLCASSREDRDYGYTFGSGTRLTVV.

V is TRBV7-9 and J is TRBJ2-7; D might be TRBD2 (6 bases). CDR3 length equals 15 residues. Looked up from germline, CDR1 is SEHNR and CDR2 is FQNEAQ (reference sequence). Trimming took 4 bases from V and 5 from J, leaving 18 bases between them. In DNA form, the CDR3 reads TGTGCCAGCAGCTCCATCGGCGGGGTAGCGGACGAGCAGTACTTC. Its translation: CASSSIGGVADEQYF.

The chain employs TRBV5-1 and TRBJ2-2; 9 bases fit TRBD1. CDR3 length: 16 residues. Per germline, CDR1 SGHRS and CDR2 YFSETQ. The junction had 2 bases not matched to a gene; V was cut back by 2 bases and J by 0 bases. This chain's CDR3 is CASSLGTGTNTGELFF. CDR3 sequence (DNA): TGCGCCAGCAGCTTAGGGACAGGGACGAACACCGGGGAGCTGTTTTTT.

The chain uses TRBV2 and TRBJ2-6, with 12 bases aligning to TRBD1. Germline lookup yields CDR1 SNHLY and CDR2 FYNNEI. CDR3 length equals 15 residues. Germline trimming cut 9 bases from V and 4 bases from J; bases unmatched to any gene: 4. The CDR3 nucleotides read TGTGCCAGGGGACAGGGGGCCAGCGGGGCCAACGTCCTGACTTTC. Translated: CARGQGASGANVLTF.

V is TRBV27 and J is TRBJ1-1; D unresolved. This CDR3 region has 14 residues. Germline values: CDR1 MNHEY, CDR2 SMNVEV (reference sequence). V shed 5 bases and J shed 1 base, with 11 bases lying between them. CDR3 in DNA: TGTGCCAGCAGTCCCCACGGGAGGAACACTGAAGCTTTCTTT. It translates to CASSPHGRNTEAFF.

The rearrangement links TRBV10-2 to TRBJ2-7, with D hard to call. Trimming removed 6 bases from V and 4 bases from J, with 10 bases in between. The CDR3 is 12 residues long. In germline, CDR1 is WSHSY, CDR2 SAAADI. CDR3 nucleotide sequence: TGCGCCAGCAGCATGACTGAATACGAGCAGTACTTC. This translates into CASSMTEYEQYF.

The chain uses TRBV5-1 and TRBJ2-2, with TRBD1 matching 7 bases. Germline V lookup: CDR1 SGHRS, CDR2 YFSETQ. There are 14 residues in the CDR3. V was clipped by 4 bases and J by 5 bases; unmatched bases: 5. CDR3 coding DNA: TGCGCCAGCAGCCTGCCACAGGGGACCGGGGAGCTGTTTTTT. Encoded protein: CASSLPQGTGELFF.

CDR3 loop: CASSSQGRTEAFF. The CDR3, as DNA: TGCGCCAGCAGTTCTCAGGGGCGCACTGAAGCTTTCTTT. This chain links TRBV10-2 with TRBJ1-1; TRBD1 is a possible D gene (6 bases). Trimming left V 5 bases short and J 4 bases short, with 11 bases between. From germline, CDR1 is WSHSY and CDR2 SAAADI. The CDR3 is 13 amino acids.

Remarks on this clone: The sample has other DNA sequences that encode this CDR3 too. The chain links TRBV6-5 to TRBJ2-7; 7 bases match TRBD1. Germline values: CDR1 MNHEY, CDR2 SVGAGI. V trimming: 6 bases; J trimming: 0 bases; junction bases outside the gene matches: 5. The CDR3 is 14 amino acids. CDR3: CASRGTASSYEQYF. CDR3 coding DNA: TGTGCCAGCAGGGGGACAGCGAGCTCCTACGAGCAGTACTTC.